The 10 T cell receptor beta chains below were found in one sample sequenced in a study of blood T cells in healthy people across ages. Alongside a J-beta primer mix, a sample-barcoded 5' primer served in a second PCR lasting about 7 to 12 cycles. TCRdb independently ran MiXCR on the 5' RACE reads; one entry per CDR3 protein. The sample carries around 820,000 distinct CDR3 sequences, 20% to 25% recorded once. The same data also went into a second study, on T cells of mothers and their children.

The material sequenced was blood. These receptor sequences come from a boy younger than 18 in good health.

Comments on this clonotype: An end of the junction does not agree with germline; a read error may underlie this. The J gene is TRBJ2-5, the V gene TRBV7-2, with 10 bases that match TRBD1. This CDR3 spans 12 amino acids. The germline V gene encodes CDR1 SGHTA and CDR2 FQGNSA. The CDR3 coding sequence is TGTGCCAGCAGCCTCGACAGGGGGCTTAACCTCTTC. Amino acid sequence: CASSLDRGLNLF.

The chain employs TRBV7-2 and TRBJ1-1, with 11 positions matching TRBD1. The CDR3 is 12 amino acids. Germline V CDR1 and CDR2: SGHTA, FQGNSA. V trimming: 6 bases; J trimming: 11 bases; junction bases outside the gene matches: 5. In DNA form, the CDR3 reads TGTGCCAGCAGACAGGACAGGGGGCCGGCTTTCTTT. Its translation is CASRQDRGPAFF.

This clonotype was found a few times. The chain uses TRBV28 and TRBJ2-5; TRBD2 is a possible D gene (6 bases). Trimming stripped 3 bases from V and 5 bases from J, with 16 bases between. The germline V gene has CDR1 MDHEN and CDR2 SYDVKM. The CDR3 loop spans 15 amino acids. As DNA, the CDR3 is TGTGCCAGCAGTTTCCGGGCACGGGGGTTTGAGACCCAGTACTTC. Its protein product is CASSFRARGFETQYF.

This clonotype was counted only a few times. The CDR3 DNA sequence: TGTGCTAGTGGTTCCCAGGGGTCCCTGAACACTGAAGCTTTCTTT. Protein: CASGSQGSLNTEAFF. The chain recombines TRBV12-5 with TRBJ1-1, with TRBD1 as a possible D gene (6 bases). With 4 bases removed from V and 0 bases from J, the gap between germline ends came to 12 bases. Germline values: CDR1 LGHNT, CDR2 FRNRAP. The CDR3 is made up of 15 amino acids.

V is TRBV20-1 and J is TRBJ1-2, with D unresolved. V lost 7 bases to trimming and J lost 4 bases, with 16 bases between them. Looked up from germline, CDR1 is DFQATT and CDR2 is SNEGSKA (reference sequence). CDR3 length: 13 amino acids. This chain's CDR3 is CSGLDEAAYGYTF. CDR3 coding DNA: TGCAGTGGCCTAGACGAGGCTGCCTATGGCTACACCTTC.

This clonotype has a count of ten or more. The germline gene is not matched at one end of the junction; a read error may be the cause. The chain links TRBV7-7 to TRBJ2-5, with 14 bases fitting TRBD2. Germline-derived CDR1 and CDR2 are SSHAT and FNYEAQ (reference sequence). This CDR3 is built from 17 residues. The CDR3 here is CASSLGGLAGVGETQYF. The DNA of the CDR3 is TGTGCTAGCAGCTTAGGGGGACTAGCGGGAGTCGGTGAGACCCAGTACTTC.

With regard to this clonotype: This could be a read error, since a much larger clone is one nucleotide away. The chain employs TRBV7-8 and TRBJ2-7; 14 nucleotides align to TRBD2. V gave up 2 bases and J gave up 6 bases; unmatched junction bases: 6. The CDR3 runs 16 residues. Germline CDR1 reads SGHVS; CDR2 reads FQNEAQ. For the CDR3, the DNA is TGTGCCAGCAGCTTAACCCGACTAGCGGGAGGGTTCGAGCAGTACTTC. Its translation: CASSLTRLAGGFEQYF.

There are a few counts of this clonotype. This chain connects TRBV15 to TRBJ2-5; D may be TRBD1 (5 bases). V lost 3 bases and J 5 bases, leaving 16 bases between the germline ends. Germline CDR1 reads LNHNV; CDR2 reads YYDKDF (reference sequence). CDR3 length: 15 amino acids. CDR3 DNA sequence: TGTGCCACCAGCAGCGTAATTACAGGTGGCGAGACCCAGTACTTC. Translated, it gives CATSSVITGGETQYF.

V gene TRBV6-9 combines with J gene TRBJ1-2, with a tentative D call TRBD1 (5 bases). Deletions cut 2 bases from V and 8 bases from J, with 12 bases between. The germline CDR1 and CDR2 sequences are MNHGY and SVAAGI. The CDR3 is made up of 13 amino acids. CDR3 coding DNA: TGTGCCAGCAGTTATGGTCCCAGGGACGGCTACACCTTC. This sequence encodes CASSYGPRDGYTF.

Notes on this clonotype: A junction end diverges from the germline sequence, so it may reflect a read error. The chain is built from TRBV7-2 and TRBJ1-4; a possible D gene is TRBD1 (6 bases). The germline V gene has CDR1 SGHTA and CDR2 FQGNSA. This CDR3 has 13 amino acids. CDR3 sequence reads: CANSYTGTEKLFF. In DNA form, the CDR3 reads TGTGCCAACAGCTACACAGGGACCGAAAAACTGTTTTTT.